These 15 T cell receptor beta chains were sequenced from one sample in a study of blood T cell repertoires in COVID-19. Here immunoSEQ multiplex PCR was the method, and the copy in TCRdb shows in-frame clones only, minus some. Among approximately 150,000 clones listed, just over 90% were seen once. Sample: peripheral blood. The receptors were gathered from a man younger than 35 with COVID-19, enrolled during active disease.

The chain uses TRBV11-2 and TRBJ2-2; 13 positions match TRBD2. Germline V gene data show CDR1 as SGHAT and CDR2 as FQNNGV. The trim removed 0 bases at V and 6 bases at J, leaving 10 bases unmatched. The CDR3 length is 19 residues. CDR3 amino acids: CASSLDRLRLAGGPGELFF. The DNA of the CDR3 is TGTGCCAGCAGCTTAGATCGGCTGAGACTAGCGGGAGGTCCCGGGGAGCTGTTTTTT.

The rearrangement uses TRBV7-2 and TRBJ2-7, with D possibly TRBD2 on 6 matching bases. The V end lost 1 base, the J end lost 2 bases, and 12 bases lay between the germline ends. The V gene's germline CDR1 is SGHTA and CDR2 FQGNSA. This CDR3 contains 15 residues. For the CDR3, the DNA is TGTGCCAGCAGCTTAGATGGGGGGATGGCCTACGAGCAGTACTTC. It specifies CASSLDGGMAYEQYF.

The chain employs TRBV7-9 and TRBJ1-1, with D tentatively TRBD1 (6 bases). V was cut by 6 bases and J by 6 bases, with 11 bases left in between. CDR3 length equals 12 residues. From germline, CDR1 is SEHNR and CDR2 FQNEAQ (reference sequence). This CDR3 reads CASSQDSPEAFF. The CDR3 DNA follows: TGTGCCAGCAGTCAGGACAGCCCTGAAGCTTTCTTT.

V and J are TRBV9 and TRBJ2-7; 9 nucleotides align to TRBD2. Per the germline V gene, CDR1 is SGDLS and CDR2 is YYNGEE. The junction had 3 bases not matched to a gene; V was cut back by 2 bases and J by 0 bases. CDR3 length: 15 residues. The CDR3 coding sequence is TGTGCCAGCAGCGTTCCTAGCGGGAACTCCTACGAGCAGTACTTC. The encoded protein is CASSVPSGNSYEQYF.

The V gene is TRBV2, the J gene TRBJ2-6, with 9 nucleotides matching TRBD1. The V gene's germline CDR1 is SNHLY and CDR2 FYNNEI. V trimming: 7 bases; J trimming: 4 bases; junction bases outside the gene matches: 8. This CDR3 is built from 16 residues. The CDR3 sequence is CASMGQGRWGANVLTF. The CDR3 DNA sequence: TGTGCCAGCATGGGACAGGGTAGATGGGGGGCCAACGTCCTGACTTTC.

The CDR3 spells CASSPPGTGDNEQFF. The CDR3 bases are TGTGCCAGCAGCCCCCCCGGGACAGGGGACAATGAGCAGTTCTTC. V usage is TRBV7-9 and J usage is TRBJ2-1; TRBD1 aligns across 10 bases. Germline V gene sequence: CDR1 SEHNR, CDR2 FQNEAQ (reference sequence). Losses at the gene ends were 5 bases for V and 5 bases for J; bases not matched to a gene: 6. The CDR3 covers 15 residues.

The CDR3 nucleotides read TGTGCCAGCAGCCAGGAGGGGAATAGCAATCAGCCCCAGCATTTT. It yields the protein CASSQEGNSNQPQHF. V is TRBV3-1 (or the pseudogene TRBV3-2) and J is TRBJ1-5; possible D gene TRBD1, 5 bases. V was cut by 3 bases and J by 0 bases, with 9 bases left in between. The length of the CDR3 is 15 residues. Germline CDR1 reads LGHDT; CDR2 reads YNNKEL (reference sequence).

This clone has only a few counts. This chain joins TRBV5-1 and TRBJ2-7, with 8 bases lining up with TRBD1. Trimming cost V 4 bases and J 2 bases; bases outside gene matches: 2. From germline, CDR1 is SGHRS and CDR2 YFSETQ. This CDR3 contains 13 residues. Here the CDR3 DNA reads TGCGCCAGCAGCATGGACAGGGCCTACGAGCAGTACTTC. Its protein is CASSMDRAYEQYF.

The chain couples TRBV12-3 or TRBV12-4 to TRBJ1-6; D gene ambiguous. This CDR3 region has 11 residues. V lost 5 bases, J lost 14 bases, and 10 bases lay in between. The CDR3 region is CASSEGNALHF. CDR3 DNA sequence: TGTGCCAGCAGTGAGGGCAATGCCCTCCACTTT.

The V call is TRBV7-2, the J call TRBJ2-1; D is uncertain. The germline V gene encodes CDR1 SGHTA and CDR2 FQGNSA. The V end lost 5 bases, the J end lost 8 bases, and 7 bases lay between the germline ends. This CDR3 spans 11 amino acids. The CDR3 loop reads CASSIRDEQFF. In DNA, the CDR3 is TGTGCCAGCAGCATTAGAGATGAGCAGTTCTTC.

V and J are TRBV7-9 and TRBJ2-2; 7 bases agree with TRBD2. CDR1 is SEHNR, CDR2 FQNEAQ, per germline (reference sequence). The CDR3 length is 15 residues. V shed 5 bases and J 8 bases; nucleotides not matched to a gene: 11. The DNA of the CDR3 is TGTGCCAGCAGCCCAGGGAGGGAGGAGATAGGGGAGCTGTTTTTT. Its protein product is CASSPGREEIGELFF.

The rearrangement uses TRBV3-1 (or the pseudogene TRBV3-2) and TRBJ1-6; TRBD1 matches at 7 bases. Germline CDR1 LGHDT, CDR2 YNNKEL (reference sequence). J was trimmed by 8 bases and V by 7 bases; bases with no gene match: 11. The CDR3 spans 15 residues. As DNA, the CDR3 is TGTGCCAGCAAAGCAGAGACAGGGTCTGATTCACCCCTCCACTTT. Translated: CASKAETGSDSPLHF.

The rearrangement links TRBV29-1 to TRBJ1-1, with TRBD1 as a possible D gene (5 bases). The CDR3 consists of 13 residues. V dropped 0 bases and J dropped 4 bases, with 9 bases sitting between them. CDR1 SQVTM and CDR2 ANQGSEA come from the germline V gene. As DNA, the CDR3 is TGCAGCGTTGAAGATGGGGGGGGCACTGAAGCTTTCTTT. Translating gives CSVEDGGGTEAFF.

This CDR3 is CASIANTEAFF. In DNA, the CDR3 is TGTGCCAGCATAGCGAACACTGAAGCTTTCTTT. The rearrangement links TRBV2 to TRBJ1-1; D is unresolved. The CDR3 loop spans 11 amino acids. V lost 7 bases, J lost 1 base, and 4 bases lay in between. Germline assignment: CDR1 SNHLY and CDR2 FYNNEI. Variable domain in full (rest from reference TRBV2 and TRBJ1-1): EPEVTQTPSHQVTQMGQEVILRCVPISNHLYFYWYRQILGQKVEFLVSFYNNEISEKSEIFDDQFSVERPDGSNFTLKIRSTKLEDSAMYFCASIANTEAFFGQGTRLTVV.

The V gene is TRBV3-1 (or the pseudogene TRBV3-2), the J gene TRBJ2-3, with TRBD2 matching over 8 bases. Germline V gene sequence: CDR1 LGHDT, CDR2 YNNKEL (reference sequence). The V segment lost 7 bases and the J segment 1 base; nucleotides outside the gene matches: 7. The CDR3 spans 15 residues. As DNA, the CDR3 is TGTGCCAGCACCCCCGTAGCGGGACGCACAGATACGCAGTATTTT. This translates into CASTPVAGRTDTQYF.